A selection of T cell receptor beta chains follows, all from one sample in a study of tumor-infiltrating lymphocytes in primary liver carcinoma. TCRdb re-called the multiplex PCR reads through MiXCR, storing one row per CDR3 protein. The sample has 300,000 to 400,000 distinct CDR3 sequences, approximately 65% seen once. The sequenced sample was peripheral blood. Source of these receptors: a middle-aged man with primary liver carcinoma and hepatitis B virus infection. Each CDR3 is given with its conserved first and last residue. The order of the fields is J gene, D gene, V gene, clone size, CDR3 protein, CDR3 DNA. D genes are given only for firm matches. Where a row states a size, it is once, few, many or the class of an expanded clone; other rows omit it.

j_call: TRBJ1-2
d_call: TRBD1
v_call: TRBV4-3
clone_size: -
cdr3_aa: CASSQNAGTGGNYGYTF
cdr3_nt: TGCGCCAGCAGCCAGAACGCCGGGACAGGGGGCAACTATGGCTACACCTTC

j_call: TRBJ2-3
d_call: TRBD2
v_call: TRBV4-1
clone_size: -
cdr3_aa: CASSQAQAGEPSDTRYF
cdr3_nt: TGCGCCAGCAGCCAAGCACAAGCGGGAGAGCCCTCGGATACGCGGTATTTT

j_call: TRBJ2-1
d_call: TRBD2
v_call: TRBV11-2
clone_size: -
cdr3_aa: CASNMSGRRNEQFF
cdr3_nt: TGTGCCAGCAACATGAGCGGGAGGAGAAATGAGCAGTTCTTC

j_call: TRBJ1-6
d_call: -
v_call: TRBV6-4
clone_size: -
cdr3_aa: CASRRTNLYNSPLQF
cdr3_nt: TGTGCCAGCAGACGGACGAACTTGTATAATTCACCCCTCCAGTTT

j_call: TRBJ2-7
d_call: -
v_call: TRBV6-2/TRBV6-3
clone_size: -
cdr3_aa: CASNPWGPFLYEQYF
cdr3_nt: TGTGCCAGCAATCCGTGGGGACCTTTCCTCTACGAGCAGTACTTC

j_call: TRBJ2-1
d_call: -
v_call: TRBV6-6
clone_size: -
cdr3_aa: CASGYRRQDSVSHLYNEQFF
cdr3_nt: TGTGCCAGCGGTTACCGGAGACAGGATAGCGTATCGCACCTCTACAATGAGCAGTTCTTC

j_call: TRBJ2-3
d_call: TRBD2
v_call: TRBV11-1
clone_size: -
cdr3_aa: CASKDGTLTRGTSDTQYF
cdr3_nt: TGTGCCAGCAAGGACGGTACCTTGACGCGGGGGACCTCAGATACGCAGTATTTT

j_call: TRBJ2-7
d_call: TRBD1
v_call: TRBV4-3
clone_size: -
cdr3_aa: CASSQATGWWYEQYF
cdr3_nt: TGCGCCAGTAGCCAAGCGACAGGGTGGTGGTACGAGCAGTACTTC

j_call: TRBJ1-5
d_call: TRBD1
v_call: TRBV7-8
clone_size: few
cdr3_aa: CASSPWDRNQPQHF
cdr3_nt: TGTGCCAGCAGCCCGTGGGACAGAAATCAGCCCCAGCATTTT

j_call: TRBJ2-2
d_call: TRBD1
v_call: TRBV10-3
clone_size: -
cdr3_aa: CAISGQQGNTGELFF
cdr3_nt: TGTGCCATCAGTGGGCAACAGGGGAACACTGGGGAGCTGTTTTTT

j_call: TRBJ2-1
d_call: TRBD1
v_call: TRBV5-1
clone_size: -
cdr3_aa: CASSWGTGGGNEQFF
cdr3_nt: TGCGCCAGCAGCTGGGGGACAGGGGGCGGCAATGAGCAGTTCTTC

j_call: TRBJ1-3
d_call: -
v_call: TRBV10-3
clone_size: few
cdr3_aa: CAIKGASGGSTIYF
cdr3_nt: TGTGCCATCAAGGGCGCCTCGGGGGGAAGCACCATATATTTT

j_call: TRBJ2-7
d_call: -
v_call: TRBV6-2/TRBV6-3
clone_size: few
cdr3_aa: CAGSAGYAQYF
cdr3_nt: TGTGCCGGATCGGCGGGCTACGCGCAGTACTTC

j_call: TRBJ2-7
d_call: -
v_call: TRBV29-1
clone_size: many
cdr3_aa: CSVERPGRTSYEQYF
cdr3_nt: TGCAGCGTTGAGCGCCCGGGACGGACGTCCTACGAGCAGTACTTC

j_call: TRBJ2-1
d_call: TRBD2
v_call: TRBV5-1
clone_size: few
cdr3_aa: CASSLRPSGRDYNEQSF
cdr3_nt: TGCGCCAGCAGCTTGAGGCCGAGCGGGAGGGACTACAATGAGCAGTCCTTC

j_call: TRBJ1-1
d_call: -
v_call: TRBV4-1
clone_size: once
cdr3_aa: CTSSQDWGTVDTEAFF
cdr3_nt: TGCACCAGCAGCCAAGATTGGGGGACGGTCGACACTGAAGCTTTCTTT

j_call: TRBJ1-2
d_call: TRBD1
v_call: TRBV28
clone_size: few
cdr3_aa: CASSSTRQGNGYTF
cdr3_nt: TGTGCCAGCAGTTCGACCCGACAGGGCAATGGCTACACCTTC

j_call: TRBJ2-1
d_call: -
v_call: TRBV14
clone_size: -
cdr3_aa: CGSSQEIRGHSSYNEQFF
cdr3_nt: TGTGGCAGCAGCCAAGAAATTAGGGGCCACAGCTCCTACAATGAGCAGTTCTTC

j_call: TRBJ2-3
d_call: TRBD2
v_call: TRBV29-1
clone_size: -
cdr3_aa: CSCTLAGGDTQYF
cdr3_nt: TGCAGCTGTACCCTAGCGGGAGGGGATACACAGTATTTT

j_call: TRBJ2-2
d_call: TRBD1
v_call: TRBV5-1
clone_size: -
cdr3_aa: CASSSGGGTGELFF
cdr3_nt: TGCGCCAGCAGCTCAGGGGGCGGCACCGGGGAGCTGTTTTTT

j_call: TRBJ1-1
d_call: -
v_call: TRBV5-1
clone_size: -
cdr3_aa: CASSLGQLDTGAFF
cdr3_nt: TGCGCCAGCAGCTTGGGACAGCTGGACACTGGAGCTTTCTTT

j_call: TRBJ2-7
d_call: -
v_call: TRBV5-1
clone_size: -
cdr3_aa: CASSAGPADEQYF
cdr3_nt: TGCGCCAGCAGCGCCGGACCTGCCGACGAGCAGTACTTC

j_call: TRBJ2-2
d_call: TRBD2
v_call: TRBV10-3
clone_size: few
cdr3_aa: CAIGTSGTGTGELFF
cdr3_nt: TGTGCCATCGGGACTAGCGGGACGGGCACCGGGGAGCTGTTTTTT

j_call: TRBJ2-7
d_call: -
v_call: TRBV11-2
clone_size: -
cdr3_aa: CASSFKSSPTDQYF
cdr3_nt: TGTGCCAGCAGCTTTAAGTCTTCCCCCACCGATCAGTACTTC

j_call: TRBJ1-2
d_call: -
v_call: TRBV4-1
clone_size: -
cdr3_aa: CASDQETQYGYTF
cdr3_nt: TGCGCCAGCGACCAAGAAACCCAGTATGGCTACACCTTC

j_call: TRBJ2-7
d_call: TRBD1
v_call: TRBV6-1
clone_size: -
cdr3_aa: CASKGQGGPYEQYF
cdr3_nt: TGTGCCAGCAAGGGACAGGGGGGTCCCTACGAGCAGTACTTC

j_call: TRBJ2-2
d_call: TRBD2
v_call: TRBV5-5
clone_size: few
cdr3_aa: CASSLQSSGRAQGGELFF
cdr3_nt: TGTGCCAGCAGCTTGCAATCCAGCGGGAGGGCCCAGGGCGGGGAGCTGTTTTTT

j_call: TRBJ2-6
d_call: -
v_call: TRBV5-1
clone_size: -
cdr3_aa: CASSSAGAGANVLTF
cdr3_nt: TGCGCCAGCAGCTCCGCAGGGGCTGGGGCCAACGTCCTGACTTTC

j_call: TRBJ2-7
d_call: TRBD2
v_call: TRBV30
clone_size: -
cdr3_aa: CAWNIIAGDYEQYF
cdr3_nt: TGTGCCTGGAACATAATAGCGGGTGACTACGAGCAGTACTTC

j_call: TRBJ2-3
d_call: TRBD2
v_call: TRBV28
clone_size: -
cdr3_aa: CASSLALTSGSTDTQYF
cdr3_nt: TGTGCCAGCAGTTTAGCCCTCACTAGCGGGAGCACAGATACGCAGTATTTT

j_call: TRBJ1-2
d_call: -
v_call: TRBV20-1
clone_size: -
cdr3_aa: CSAPEARFGYTF
cdr3_nt: TGCAGTGCTCCCGAGGCAAGGTTCGGCTACACCTTC

j_call: TRBJ2-4
d_call: -
v_call: TRBV4-1
clone_size: once
cdr3_aa: CASSQVRGADKYIQYF
cdr3_nt: TGCGCCAGCAGCCAAGTGCGAGGGGCAGACAAATACATTCAGTACTTC

j_call: TRBJ2-3
d_call: TRBD2
v_call: TRBV11-2
clone_size: -
cdr3_aa: CASSIRLASTDTQYF
cdr3_nt: TGTGCCAGCAGCATAAGACTAGCTAGCACCGATACGCAGTATTTT

j_call: TRBJ2-7
d_call: -
v_call: TRBV6-1
clone_size: few
cdr3_aa: CASSEVGGSYEQYF
cdr3_nt: TGTGCCAGCAGTGAAGTGGGTGGGTCCTACGAGCAGTACTTC

j_call: TRBJ1-1
d_call: -
v_call: TRBV5-5
clone_size: -
cdr3_aa: CASSLAGMNTEALF
cdr3_nt: TGTGCCAGCAGCTTGGCTGGCATGAACACTGAAGCTCTCTTT

j_call: TRBJ2-1
d_call: -
v_call: TRBV11-2
clone_size: -
cdr3_aa: CASSSTGGDSYNEQFF
cdr3_nt: TGTGCCAGCAGCTCAACGGGTGGGGACTCCTACAATGAGCAGTTCTTC

j_call: TRBJ1-1
d_call: TRBD1
v_call: TRBV6-6
clone_size: once
cdr3_aa: CASLTGVNTEAFF
cdr3_nt: TGTGCCAGCCTGACAGGGGTCAACACTGAAGCTTTCTTT

j_call: TRBJ1-2
d_call: -
v_call: TRBV7-9
clone_size: few
cdr3_aa: CASSPRSGAQNTF
cdr3_nt: TGTGCCAGCAGCCCAAGGTCCGGGGCCCAGAACACCTTC

j_call: TRBJ1-1
d_call: -
v_call: TRBV5-4
clone_size: many
cdr3_aa: CASSFGGGRNTEAFF
cdr3_nt: TGTGCCAGCAGCTTCGGCGGGGGACGGAACACTGAAGCTTTCTTT

j_call: TRBJ1-2
d_call: -
v_call: TRBV28
clone_size: -
cdr3_aa: CASSLGRGYGYTF
cdr3_nt: TGTGCCAGCAGTTTGGGACGTGGCTATGGCTACACCTTC

j_call: TRBJ1-2
d_call: TRBD1
v_call: TRBV6-5
clone_size: many
cdr3_aa: CASTQGGYGYTF
cdr3_nt: TGTGCCAGCACCCAGGGGGGCTATGGCTACACCTTC

j_call: TRBJ2-3
d_call: -
v_call: TRBV4-1
clone_size: -
cdr3_aa: CASGQWMGDTQYF
cdr3_nt: TGCGCCAGCGGCCAGTGGATGGGAGATACGCAGTATTTT

j_call: TRBJ1-6
d_call: -
v_call: TRBV6-5
clone_size: -
cdr3_aa: CASSHPLHF
cdr3_nt: TGTGCCAGCAGCCACCCCCTCCACTTT

j_call: TRBJ1-1
d_call: -
v_call: TRBV14
clone_size: -
cdr3_aa: CASIRLPGTTEAFF
cdr3_nt: TGTGCCAGCATCCGTCTGCCAGGTACTACTGAAGCTTTCTTT

j_call: TRBJ2-1
d_call: TRBD2
v_call: TRBV24-1
clone_size: -
cdr3_aa: CATTRLAGPNEQFF
cdr3_nt: TGTGCCACCACCCGACTAGCGGGACCCAATGAGCAGTTCTTC

j_call: TRBJ1-6
d_call: -
v_call: TRBV4-2
clone_size: -
cdr3_aa: CASSRSLRRDGSPLHF
cdr3_nt: TGTGCCAGCAGCCGAAGTTTGAGGCGGGATGGATCACCCCTCCATTTT

j_call: TRBJ2-2
d_call: TRBD1
v_call: TRBV28
clone_size: -
cdr3_aa: CASSLHSTGVRTGEPFF
cdr3_nt: TGTGCCAGCAGTTTACACTCGACAGGGGTTCGCACCGGGGAGCCGTTTTTT

j_call: TRBJ2-7
d_call: -
v_call: TRBV29-1
clone_size: -
cdr3_aa: CSVRTGRDSYGQYF
cdr3_nt: TGCAGCGTACGTACGGGACGGGACTCCTACGGGCAGTACTTC

j_call: TRBJ2-1
d_call: -
v_call: TRBV14
clone_size: few
cdr3_aa: CASSQDAGYGNNEQFF
cdr3_nt: TGTGCCAGCAGCCAAGATGCAGGGTACGGGAACAATGAGCAGTTCTTC

j_call: TRBJ1-2
d_call: -
v_call: TRBV5-6
clone_size: -
cdr3_aa: CASFVENYGYTF
cdr3_nt: TGTGCCAGCTTTGTAGAGAACTATGGCTACACCTTC

j_call: TRBJ2-7
d_call: TRBD2
v_call: TRBV6-1
clone_size: many
cdr3_aa: CASRRGTSGSYEQYF
cdr3_nt: TGTGCCAGCAGGCGGGGGACTAGCGGGAGTTACGAGCAGTACTTC